The 24 T cell receptor beta chains below all came from one sample that was sequenced in a study of OX40 agonist ivuxolimab in advanced cancers. Here immunoSEQ multiplex PCR was the method, and the copy in TCRdb shows in-frame clones only, minus some. The profile shows approximately 52,000 clones, around four fifths of them singletons. This specimen consisted of CD4+ or CD8+ T cells sorted from blood, obtained in a trial of the OX40 agonist ivuxolimab. The receptors shown here come from an adult with an advanced solid tumor such as melanoma, head and neck, liver or kidney cancer.

As concerns this clone: Compared with germline, one end of the junction differs, possibly owing to a read error. The chain carries TRBV28 and TRBJ2-5, with TRBD2 matching 14 bases. The assigned J gene may be wrong: the sequence end matches TRBJ2-7 better. CDR1 is MDHEN, CDR2 SYDVKM, per germline. The CDR3 runs to 16 residues. The CDR3 DNA reads as TGCGCCAGCAGTCTCGGGACTAGCGGGGGCTCCTACGAGCAGTACTTC. Translating gives CASSLGTSGGSYEQYF.

The chain links TRBV30 to TRBJ1-6; weak D call: TRBD1 (5 bases). The CDR3 is 13 amino acids. Trimming left V 7 bases short and J 4 bases short, with 11 bases between. Germline V gene sequence: CDR1 GTSNPN, CDR2 SVGIG (reference sequence). CDR3 sequence: CASGKLYNSPLHF. The CDR3 nucleotides read TGTGCCTCAGGGAAACTGTATAATTCACCCCTCCACTTT.

This sequence joins TRBV7-9 and TRBJ1-6; no definite D call. The CDR3 is 14 amino acids. The V and J ends lost 5 bases and 13 bases respectively, with 18 bases between them. Germline CDR1 is SEHNR and CDR2 is FQNEAQ (reference sequence). CDR3 nucleotide sequence: TGTGCCAGCAGCCTAGGGTCCCCGGGGATGCCCCTCCACTTT. Translating it yields CASSLGSPGMPLHF.

The V gene is TRBV7-3, the J gene TRBJ2-7; TRBD1 agrees at 7 bases. V shed 8 bases, J shed 2 bases, and the junction held 3 bases outside the gene matches. The CDR3 is made up of 12 amino acids. CDR1 and CDR2 (germline): SGHTA, FQGTGA. In nucleotides, the CDR3 is TGTGCCAGCCGAGACAGGGCCTACGAGCAGTACTTC. Amino acids: CASRDRAYEQYF.

The rearrangement links TRBV30 to TRBJ1-5; tentative D call: TRBD1 (5 bases). The germline V gene encodes CDR1 GTSNPN and CDR2 SVGIG (reference sequence). This CDR3 has 15 amino acids. Trimming took 3 bases from V and 4 from J, leaving 16 bases between them. The CDR3 DNA reads as TGTGCCTGGAGCCGACCAGACAGCCTGAATCAGCCCCAGCATTTT. It translates to CAWSRPDSLNQPQHF.

V and J are TRBV5-1 and TRBJ2-6, with D uncertain. Germline V CDR1 and CDR2: SGHRS, YFSETQ. V shed 4 bases and J shed 0 bases, with 5 bases lying between them. The length of the CDR3 is 14 residues. CDR3 nucleotide sequence: TGCGCCAGCAGCCAAAACTCTGGGGCCAACGTCCTGACTTTC. It yields the protein CASSQNSGANVLTF. Complete variable domain (other parts from reference TRBV5-1 and TRBJ2-6): KAGVTQTPRYLIKTRGQQVTLSCSPISGHRSVSWYQQTPGQGLQFLFEYFSETQRNKGNFPGRFSGRQFSNSRSEMNVSTLELGDSALYLCASSQNSGANVLTFGAGSRLTVL.

J is TRBJ2-5 and V is TRBV7-2, with D maybe TRBD2 (7 bases). This CDR3 comprises 14 residues. Trimming cost V 0 bases and J 5 bases, with 10 bases left between them. Per the germline V gene, CDR1 is SGHTA and CDR2 is FQGNSA. Here the CDR3 reads CASSLAGGLETQYF. The CDR3, as DNA: TGTGCCAGCAGCTTAGCGGGGGGGCTTGAGACCCAGTACTTC.

V is TRBV7-9 and J is TRBJ1-5; 7 bases are a match to TRBD1. The germline V gene has CDR1 SEHNR and CDR2 FQNEAQ (reference sequence). V shed 6 bases and J 4 bases; nucleotides not matched to a gene: 6. The CDR3 loop spans 14 amino acids. The CDR3 loop is CASSPGQENQPQHF. CDR3 nucleotides: TGTGCCAGCAGTCCCGGACAGGAAAATCAGCCCCAGCATTTT.

V gene TRBV6-6 combines with J gene TRBJ1-1; no clear D. The germline gives CDR1 MNHNY, CDR2 SVGAGI (reference sequence). Trimming took off 1 base at V and 5 bases at J, with 11 bases between the two ends. The CDR3 covers 14 residues. The CDR3 DNA reads as TGTGCCAGCAGTTACTTGAGTTATCAAACTGAAGCTTTCTTT. This codes for CASSYLSYQTEAFF.

This chain uses TRBV19 with TRBJ2-2, with TRBD1 identical over 8 bases. V lost 2 bases to trimming and J lost 6 bases; unmatched junction nucleotides: 2. There are 14 residues in the CDR3. CDR1 is LNHDA, CDR2 SQIVND, per germline (reference sequence). The CDR3 DNA is TGTGCCAGTAGTATAACAGGGGGATCCGGGGAGCTGTTTTTT. This codes for CASSITGGSGELFF. Full variable domain (missing parts from reference TRBV19 and TRBJ2-2): DGGITQSPKYLFRKEGQNVTLSCEQNLNHDAMYWYRQDPGQGLRLIYYSQIVNDFQKGDIAEGYSVSREKKESFPLTVTSAQKNPTAFYLCASSITGGSGELFFGEGSRLTVL.

CDR3 sequence (DNA): TGTGCCAGCAGCTCGACTTTTACTAACACTGAAGCTTTCTTT. Encoded protein: CASSSTFTNTEAFF. The J gene is TRBJ1-1, the V gene TRBV7-9; the D is unclear. The V gene's germline CDR1 is SEHNR and CDR2 FQNEAQ (reference sequence). This CDR3 is built from 14 residues. Trimming removed 4 bases from V and 2 bases from J, with 11 bases in between.

The chain combines TRBV7-8 with TRBJ2-5, with D possibly being TRBD1 (6 bases). The CDR3 extends over 14 amino acids. V shed 6 bases and J shed 3 bases, with 14 bases lying between them. CDR1 is SGHVS and CDR2 is FQNEAQ in the germline V gene. The CDR3: CASSYRVSEETQYF. The CDR3 coding sequence is TGTGCCAGCAGTTACAGGGTATCGGAAGAGACCCAGTACTTC.

The rearrangement links TRBV7-9 to TRBJ2-2, with 9 bases fitting TRBD1. V lost 10 bases, J lost 8 bases, and 17 bases stayed unmatched. Germline V gene lookup returns CDR1 SEHNR and CDR2 FQNEAQ (reference sequence). This CDR3 is built from 16 residues. The CDR3 DNA reads TGTGCCACCCAACACGGATTCGGGACAGGGTTAGGGGAGCTGTTTTTT. Its protein is CATQHGFGTGLGELFF. Complete variable domain (other parts from reference TRBV7-9 and TRBJ2-2): DTGVSQNPRHKITKRGQNVTFRCDPISEHNRLYWYRQTLGQGPEFLTYFQNEAQLEKSRLLSDRFSAERPKGSFSTLEIQRTEQGDSAMYLCATQHGFGTGLGELFFGEGSRLTVL.

This clone has just one count. The chain is built from TRBV6-6 and TRBJ1-1; 7 nucleotides line up with TRBD1. V was pared by 6 bases and J by 1 base, with 8 bases of the junction left unmatched. Germline V lookup: CDR1 MNHNY, CDR2 SVGAGI (reference sequence). The CDR3 runs 15 residues. CDR3 nucleotides: TGTGCCAGCAGCCCATCAGGGGGATCGAACACTGAAGCTTTCTTT. Translated: CASSPSGGSNTEAFF.

The chain carries TRBV18 and TRBJ2-3, with D hard to call. V was cut by 6 bases and J by 0 bases, with 4 bases left in between. CDR1 KGHSH and CDR2 LQKENI come from the germline V gene. This CDR3 has 12 amino acids. In nucleotides, the CDR3 is TGTGCCAGCTCGCCTAGCACAGATACGCAGTATTTT. Residues: CASSPSTDTQYF.

This rearrangement joins TRBV15 to TRBJ2-7; D may correspond to TRBD1 or TRBD2 (6 bases each). The ends were cut back, 0 bases at V and 1 base at J, with 22 bases in the middle. The CDR3 is 19 amino acids. Germline assignment: CDR1 LNHNV and CDR2 YYDKDF (reference sequence). This CDR3 is CATSRDGGRLRDLSYEQYF. The CDR3 nucleotides are TGTGCCACCAGCAGAGATGGGGGGCGGCTGAGGGACTTATCCTACGAGCAGTACTTC.

This clone was observed once. The chain recombines TRBV10-3 with TRBJ1-5; the match to TRBD1 covers 9 bases. Germline trimming cut 2 bases from V and 3 bases from J; bases unmatched to any gene: 2. Per germline, CDR1 ENHRY and CDR2 SYGVKD. The CDR3 has 15 amino acids. DNA of the CDR3: TGTGCCATCAGTGAGGGGACAGGGTCCAATCAGCCCCAGCATTTT. It encodes CAISEGTGSNQPQHF.

V gene TRBV5-1 combines with J gene TRBJ2-2; no firm D call. The CDR3 length is 15 residues. Germline lookup yields CDR1 SGHRS and CDR2 YFSETQ. Trimming removed 0 bases at V and 3 bases at J, with 9 bases between. CDR3 sequence (DNA): TGCGCCAGCAGCTTGGGTGGCACAGACACCGGGGAGCTGTTTTTT. This encodes CASSLGGTDTGELFF.

The chain carries TRBV30 and TRBJ1-2; 7 nucleotides match TRBD1. This CDR3 spans 14 amino acids. Germline V gene data show CDR1 as GTSNPN and CDR2 as SVGIG (reference sequence). With V trimmed by 2 bases and J by 12 bases, 15 bases remained unmatched. CDR3 sequence (DNA): TGTGCCTGGAGTCCCGTACTGAAAGACAGGGACAACACCTTC. It is translated as CAWSPVLKDRDNTF.

This rearrangement joins TRBV10-3 to TRBJ2-2; D gene uncertain. Trimming took 7 bases from V and 5 from J, leaving 5 bases between them. Per germline, CDR1 ENHRY and CDR2 SYGVKD. CDR3 length: 11 amino acids. This chain's CDR3 is CAITTTGELFF. CDR3 nucleotide sequence: TGTGCCATCACGACGACCGGGGAGCTGTTTTTT.

This CDR3 reads CASSIGGGSPSTDTQYF. The DNA for the CDR3 is TGTGCCAGTAGTATAGGCGGCGGGTCCCCTAGCACAGATACGCAGTATTTT. V is TRBV19 and J is TRBJ2-3; a weak D match, TRBD2 (5 bases). Germline lookup yields CDR1 LNHDA and CDR2 SQIVND (reference sequence). The CDR3 is 17 residues long. With 1 base removed from V and 0 bases from J, the gap between germline ends came to 14 bases.

The CDR3 region is CASSSPSETRGYTF. The DNA of the CDR3 is TGTGCCAGCAGTTCCCCGTCAGAGACACGGGGCTACACCTTC. The J gene is TRBJ1-2, the V gene TRBV28, with D unresolved. The CDR3 is made up of 14 amino acids. The V end lost 4 bases, the J end lost 8 bases, and 17 bases lay between the germline ends. Germline V lookup: CDR1 MDHEN, CDR2 SYDVKM.

The chain carries TRBV19 and TRBJ2-1; a possible D gene is TRBD1 (6 bases). V was cut by 5 bases and J by 0 bases, with 14 bases left in between. This CDR3 is 16 amino acids long. The germline V gene encodes CDR1 LNHDA and CDR2 SQIVND (reference sequence). The CDR3 bases are TGTGCCAGTAGTCTCCTTCGAGGGGGCTCCTACAATGAGCAGTTCTTC. Its protein product is CASSLLRGGSYNEQFF.

This chain links TRBV6-6 with TRBJ2-7; either TRBD1 or TRBD2 may fit D (5 bases each). Per the germline V gene, CDR1 is MNHNY and CDR2 is SVGAGI (reference sequence). The CDR3 loop spans 15 amino acids. With 5 bases removed from V and 5 bases from J, the gap between germline ends came to 19 bases. CDR3 region: CASSRFTGTLNEQYF. DNA of the CDR3: TGTGCCAGCAGTCGGTTCACCGGGACCCTAAACGAGCAGTACTTC.